This is a list of T cell receptor beta chains from one sample in a study of shared clonotypes between healthy human individuals. TCRdb's copy holds only in-frame clones and misses some; the assay was immunoSEQ multiplex PCR. Seen here are around 2,000,000 clones, 90% to 95% observed once, and the top ten hold under 2%. Sequencing used naive CD8+ T cells from PBMCs. Receptors originate from a man younger than 35 in good health. Some clones in this sample may be carry-over from other donors' samples. Each CDR3 is given with its conserved first and last residue. The order of the fields is CDR3 length, V gene, J gene, D gene, CDR3 DNA, CDR3 protein. A D gene is named only where the DNA matches it firmly.

15	TRBV28	TRBJ2-1	NA	TGTGCCAGCAGCCGATACGAAGGATCCTACAATGAGCAGTTCTTC	CASSRYEGSYNEQFF
14	TRBV15	TRBJ1-5	NA	TGTGCCACCGGGTCACGATATAGCAATCAGCCCCAGCATTTT	CATGSRYSNQPQHF
13	TRBV19	TRBJ2-4	NA	TGTGCCACCTCGGACACCCCCAAAAACATTCAGTACTTC	CATSDTPKNIQYF
15	TRBV27	TRBJ2-5	TRBD1	TGTGCCAGCAGTTGGGTGACAGGGCCTAGGGAGACCCAGTACTTC	CASSWVTGPRETQYF
13	TRBV7-9	TRBJ2-1	NA	TGTGCCAGCAGCTCCGGACTTAACAATGAGCAGTTCTTC	CASSSGLNNEQFF
16	TRBV6-1	TRBJ2-2	NA	TGTGCCAGCAGTGATATCGGACACCGGCCCGACGGGGAGCTGTTTTTT	CASSDIGHRPDGELFF
14	TRBV25-1	TRBJ2-2	NA	TGTGCCAGCAGTGAATCCGGGTCCACCGGGGAGCTGTTTTTT	CASSESGSTGELFF
11	TRBV29-1	TRBJ1-1	NA	TGCAGCGTGGGCAGGGGACCTGAAGCTTTCTTT	CSVGRGPEAFF
13	TRBV7-6	TRBJ2-7	NA	TGTGCCAGCAGCTTAGGACAGATTACCGAGCAGTACTTC	CASSLGQITEQYF
13	TRBV11-2	TRBJ2-7	NA	TGTGCCAGCAGCCCCAGCGAATACTACGAGCAGTACTTC	CASSPSEYYEQYF
16	TRBV7-9	TRBJ2-1	TRBD2	TGTGCCAGCAGCCACAGACTAGCGGGAGATCTCAATGAGCAGTTCTTC	CASSHRLAGDLNEQFF
15	TRBV5-5	TRBJ2-1	TRBD1	TGTGCCAGCAGCGAGACAGGGGCTTCCTACAATGAGCAGTTCTTC	CASSETGASYNEQFF
15	TRBV2	TRBJ1-5	NA	TGTGCCAGCAGTGACGTTGGGGTTCCCAATCAGCCCCAGCATTTT	CASSDVGVPNQPQHF
17	TRBV7-2	TRBJ1-3	NA	TGTGCCAGCAGCCAAAGTACAGGGTTTTATTCTGGAAACACCATATATTTT	CASSQSTGFYSGNTIYF
14	TRBV30	TRBJ1-5	NA	TGTGCCTGGAGTGAAGGCCAGGGCAATCAGCCCCAGCATTTT	CAWSEGQGNQPQHF